Listed below are T cell receptor beta chains from one sample, sequenced in a study of CD8 T cells in Susac syndrome. Each CDR3 protein gets one entry after TCRdb re-called the immunoSEQ multiplex PCR reads with MiXCR. The sample has about 85,000 distinct CDR3 sequences, around 94% seen once. The sample comprised CD8+ T cells from PBMCs. The receptors were gathered from a human donor in good health. Each CDR3 is given with its conserved first and last residue. Fields, in order: clone size, D gene, V gene, J gene, CDR3 DNA, CDR3 protein. D genes are given only for firm matches. Some rows have no size entry. The others give once, few or many, or a class for an expanded clone.

NA,NA,TRBV9,TRBJ1-1,TGTGCCAGCAGCACATCCATCGCCGGGACGAACACTGAAGCTTTCTTT,CASSTSIAGTNTEAFF
NA,TRBD1,TRBV27,TRBJ2-1,TGTGCCAGCGCATATACCAGCGAGGGGGCTAGGTACAATGAGCAGTTCTTC,CASAYTSEGARYNEQFF
NA,NA,TRBV7-9,TRBJ2-1,TGTGCCAGCAGCTTAAACGCGGAGTTCTTC,CASSLNAEFF
NA,TRBD2,TRBV4-3,TRBJ2-7,TGCGCCAGCAGCCAAGATTCTGGGACTAGTGCGAACGAGCAGTACTTC,CASSQDSGTSANEQYF
NA,NA,TRBV4-2,TRBJ2-3,TGTGCCAGCAGCCAAACAACCCCCGGGGGCCTAACCACAGATACGCAGTATTTT,CASSQTTPGGLTTDTQYF
NA,NA,TRBV7-9,TRBJ2-3,TGTGCCAGCCGCCCGGGGGGCAGAGATACGCAGTATTTT,CASRPGGRDTQYF
NA,TRBD2,TRBV27,TRBJ2-3,TGTGCCAGCAGTTGGATAGCGGGGGGGCCGAGCACAGATACGCAGTATTTT,CASSWIAGGPSTDTQYF
once,TRBD1,TRBV9,TRBJ2-1,TGTGCCAGCAGCGTAGTGGGACAGGGAAATGAGCAGTTCTTC,CASSVVGQGNEQFF
once,NA,TRBV25-1,TRBJ1-5,TGTGCCAGCAGCGTTAATAGCAATCAGCCCCAGCATTTT,CASSVNSNQPQHF
NA,NA,TRBV13,TRBJ1-5,TGTGCCAGCAGCTTAGGCCGGGGGGGGTATCAGCCCCAGCATTTT,CASSLGRGGYQPQHF
once,TRBD1,TRBV30,TRBJ2-2,TGTGCCTGGATTACAGGGGGCCCCGGGGAGCTGTTTTTT,CAWITGGPGELFF
NA,TRBD1,TRBV5-1,TRBJ2-5,TGCGCCAGCAGCTTGGGGGACAGTTCCCAAGAGACCCAGTACTTC,CASSLGDSSQETQYF
once,NA,TRBV4-3,TRBJ1-6,TGCGCCAGCAGCGCACTGGATTATAATTCACCCCTCCACTTT,CASSALDYNSPLHF
NA,TRBD1,TRBV7-9,TRBJ1-5,TGTGCCAGCAGCTCGACAGGGGATTGGGATCAGCCCCAGCATTTT,CASSSTGDWDQPQHF
once,TRBD2,TRBV7-8,TRBJ2-4,TGTGCCAGCAGCTTAGTCCCTCGCGGCGGGAGGGCGAACATTCAGTACTTC,CASSLVPRGGRANIQYF
NA,TRBD2,TRBV6-5,TRBJ2-1,TGTGCCAGCAGTTACTCGCTGCTAGCGGGAGGCTACCCCTACAATGAGCAGTTCTTC,CASSYSLLAGGYPYNEQFF
once,TRBD1,TRBV5-6,TRBJ1-5,TGTGCCAGCAGCTTTCGTCCCGGACAGGGGCTTATTGCCCAGCATTTT,CASSFRPGQGLIAQHF
NA,NA,TRBV9,TRBJ2-1,TGTGCCAGCAGCGCTTCGGCCTCCTACAATGAGCAGTTCTTC,CASSASASYNEQFF
once,TRBD1,TRBV27,TRBJ2-1,TGTGCCAGCACCTCCTCAGGGGGCCCATCCTACAATGAGCAGTTCTTC,CASTSSGGPSYNEQFF
NA,NA,TRBV7-9,TRBJ2-7,TGTGCCAGCAGCCATCGACAGACCTACGAGCAGTACTTC,CASSHRQTYEQYF
NA,NA,TRBV20-1,TRBJ2-7,TGCAGTGCTAGACTCCTACAGGATGAGCTTGGCGCCTCCTACGAGCAGTACTTC,CSARLLQDELGASYEQYF
NA,TRBD2,TRBV14,TRBJ2-1,TGTGCCAGCAGCCAAGACGCGGGACTATGGGGCAATGAGCAGTTCTTC,CASSQDAGLWGNEQFF
few,NA,TRBV6-1,TRBJ2-6,TGTGCCAGCAGTGAAGGGGGCTCTGGGGCCAACGTCCTGACTTTC,CASSEGGSGANVLTF
NA,NA,TRBV12-3/TRBV12-4,TRBJ2-1,TGTGCCAGCAGTTCCCCAAGGACTTCAAGCGATGAGCAGTTCTTC,CASSSPRTSSDEQFF
NA,NA,TRBV5-4,TRBJ2-3,TGTGCCAGCAGCTTCAGGGGCGGGAATACGCAGTATTTT,CASSFRGGNTQYF
once,NA,TRBV5-1,TRBJ1-3,TGCGCCAGCACCGAAGACTTACGCTCTGGAAACACCATATATTTT,CASTEDLRSGNTIYF
NA,NA,TRBV15,TRBJ1-1,TGTGCCACCAGCAGAGATCTATCGGGGGGCACTGAAGCTTTCTTT,CATSRDLSGGTEAFF
NA,NA,TRBV29-1,TRBJ1-2,TGCAGCGTTAAAGGGTTGTATGGCTACACCTTC,CSVKGLYGYTF
NA,NA,TRBV29-1,TRBJ1-5,TGCAGCGAATTCCACCCTCGGCCCCATGGCGGATTTCAGCCCCAGCATTTT,CSEFHPRPHGGFQPQHF
NA,NA,TRBV4-1,TRBJ1-3,TGCGCCAGCAGCCAAGACCCGTCCGGTTACTCTGGAAACACCATATATTTT,CASSQDPSGYSGNTIYF
once,TRBD1,TRBV12-3/TRBV12-4,TRBJ1-2,TGTGCCAGCAGAGTGGACAGGGCGGACTATGGCTACACCTTC,CASRVDRADYGYTF
NA,TRBD1,TRBV6-5,TRBJ2-1,TGTGCCAGCAGTTACTCGACAGGACAGGGAGACTACAATGAGCAGTTCTTC,CASSYSTGQGDYNEQFF
once,NA,TRBV4-1,TRBJ1-5,TGCGCCAGCAGCCAAGACAGCGGCAATCAGCCCCAGCATTTT,CASSQDSGNQPQHF
NA,NA,TRBV20-1,TRBJ2-7,TGCAGTGCCCGGACTGGCTACGAGCAGTACTTC,CSARTGYEQYF
once,TRBD1,TRBV29-1,TRBJ1-4,TGCAGCGTTGAAATGGGACAGGGTGAAAAACTGTTTTTT,CSVEMGQGEKLFF
NA,TRBD2,TRBV11-3,TRBJ2-5,TGTGCCAGCAGCGAGGGGACTAGCGGAGGGGAGACCCAGTACTTC,CASSEGTSGGETQYF
NA,TRBD2,TRBV27,TRBJ2-1,TGTGCCAGCATGAGCGGGGGGCCATACAATGAGCAGTTCTTC,CASMSGGPYNEQFF
NA,NA,TRBV4-1,TRBJ2-3,TGCGCCAGCAGCCAGGATTCGAGGGGGGGTACGCAGTATTTT,CASSQDSRGGTQYF
NA,NA,TRBV4-1,TRBJ1-1,TGCGCCAGCAGCCAAGGGCCGGGAACTGAAGCTTTCTTT,CASSQGPGTEAFF